This T cell receptor beta chain comes out of a study of human T cells and chemical hapten exposure. The wider study: Patients additionally received therapeutic doses of diphenylcyclopropenone on the scalp once a week, and this continued throughout the approximately 23-week study. Across samples, TCR yields varied, mostly owing to small differences in pooled library volumes.

Time point of the sample: pre-sensitization, week 0. Indicated treatment: therapeutic diphenylcyclopropenone sensitization with weekly scalp DPC. Individual cDNA molecules each carried unique molecular identifiers attached by the library. Authors' data handling: Sequenced samples showed a median of approximately 100,000 TCRs each, with counts running from approximately 21,000 to 630,000. TCRdb reprocessed the RACE reads with MiXCR, giving one entry per CDR3 protein. What appears here as the V and J calls and clone size reflects TCRdb's work, not the paper's. The sample includes roughly 380,000 distinct CDR3 sequences, approximately 5.1% of them seen just once. The germline V gene has CDR1 SNHLY and CDR2 FYNNEI. The CDR3 has 14 amino acids. Trimming removed 8 bases at V and 5 bases at J, with 19 bases between. Many counts were recorded for this clonotype.

The receptor's source is a woman in her forties or fifties with alopecia areata. Some clones in this sample may be carry-over from other donors' samples. This material consisted of whole blood, taken in connection with sensitization to the hapten diphenylcyclopropenone (DPC). The chain combines TRBV2 with TRBJ2-7; D perhaps matches TRBD2 (5 bases). CDR3 nucleotide sequence: TGTGCCAGCGGATACGAGGGTTCCGTAGACGAGCAGTACTTC. Translated, it gives CASGYEGSVDEQYF.